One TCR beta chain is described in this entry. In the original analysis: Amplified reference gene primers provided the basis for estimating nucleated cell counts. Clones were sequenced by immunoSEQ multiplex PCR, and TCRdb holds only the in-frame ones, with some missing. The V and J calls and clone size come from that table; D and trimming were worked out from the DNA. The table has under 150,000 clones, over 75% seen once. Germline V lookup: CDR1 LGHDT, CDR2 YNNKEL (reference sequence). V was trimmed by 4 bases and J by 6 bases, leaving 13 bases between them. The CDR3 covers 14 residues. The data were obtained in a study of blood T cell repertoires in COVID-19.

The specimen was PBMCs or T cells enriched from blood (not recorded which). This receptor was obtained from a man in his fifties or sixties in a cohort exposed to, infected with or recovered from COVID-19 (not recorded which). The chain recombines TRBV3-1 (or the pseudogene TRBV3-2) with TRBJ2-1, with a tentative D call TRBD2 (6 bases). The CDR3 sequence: CASSPLVTSNEQFF. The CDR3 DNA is TGTGCCAGCAGCCCCCTCGTGACTAGCAATGAGCAGTTCTTC.